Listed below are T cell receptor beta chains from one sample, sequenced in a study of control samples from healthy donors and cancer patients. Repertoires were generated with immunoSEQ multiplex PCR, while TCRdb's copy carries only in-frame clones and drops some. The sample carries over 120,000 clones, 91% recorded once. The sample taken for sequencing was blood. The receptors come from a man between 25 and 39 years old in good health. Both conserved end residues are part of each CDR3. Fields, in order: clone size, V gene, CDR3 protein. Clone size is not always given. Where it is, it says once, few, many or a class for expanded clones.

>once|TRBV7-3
CASSLNGNTIYF
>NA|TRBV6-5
CASNRVDYEQYF
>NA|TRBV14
CASSQEGFYEQYF
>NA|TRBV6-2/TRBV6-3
CASSSNRGRFPNSNQPQHF
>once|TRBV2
CASSLPHDRSNQPQHF
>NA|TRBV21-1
CASSTQRDRGNTEAFF
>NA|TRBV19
CASSPRGRRNYGYTF
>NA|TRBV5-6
CASSLGQGFADTQYF
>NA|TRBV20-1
CSASRTNNEQFF
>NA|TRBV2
CASRTSGGGEQYF
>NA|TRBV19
CASTLETNTGELFF
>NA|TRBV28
CASSSQQGRDTEAFF
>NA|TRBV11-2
CASSLGDAYEQYF
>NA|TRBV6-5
CASSRVTYNEQFF
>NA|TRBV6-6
CASSDPPGQGVNIQYF
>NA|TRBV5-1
CASSFDVPGSTEAFF
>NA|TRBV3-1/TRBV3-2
CASSRARGDHTEAFF
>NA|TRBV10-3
CAISEGDRGSSNQPQHF